One T cell receptor (beta chain) is described in this entry. This clonotype was observed a few times. The target of this receptor is not known. Base qualities are not at hand, and no much larger clone is one base apart. PBMCs were isolated by Ficoll-Paque density gradient centrifugation. V and J are truncated by 8 bases and 3 bases respectively, leaving an intervening sequence of 13 bases. The CDR3 spans 13 residues, from the cysteine through the phenylalanine. Only the CDR3 part of the read is kept: 39 bases, read in frame from the first base. This sample was included in a study of T-cell memory formation after mild COVID-19 (dated by TCRdb to the early 2020s). Background for the entire study: TCR sequence clusters from the two donors were largely donor specific. The cohort comprised two young, previously healthy adult volunteers, one female and one male. In a couple of donors, T-cell clones that expanded and contracted after mild COVID-19 were followed by sequencing TCRalpha and TCRbeta repertoires longitudinally.

Overall study results and their limits: Contracting CD4+ clones turned up mainly in the CM and EM memory subsets, whereas EMRA was where CD8+ clones were enriched. Clones that contracted from day 15 to 85 showed balanced CD4/CD8 phenotypes, whereas a second wave of clones that expanded from day 15 to 37 leaned towards CD4+. Only a couple of mild cases were covered by the study, and larger cohorts that include severe cases with pre-infection samples were considered necessary. The second-wave clones that peaked on day 37 were not confirmed to be SARS-CoV-2 specific. Some responding clones were detected in pre-infection memory, which suggested that pre-existing cross-reactive memory T cells had joined the SARS-CoV-2 response.

These reads were obtained on an Illumina NovaSeq 6000. cDNA libraries for TCRalpha and TCRbeta were prepared by 5'RACE using constant-segment primers, with sample barcodes and unique molecular identifiers added. RNA was extracted from every sample with Trizol reagent. Libraries were amplified in two PCR steps, with a second sample barcode and Illumina TruSeq adapters added in the second step. Sequencing of libraries was performed on an Illumina NovaSeq with 2 x 150 bp paired-end reads. The original pipeline was this. Demultiplexing of reads and collapsing into UMI-guided consensus sequences were performed with migec v1.2.7. Using mixcr v2.1.11, UMI consensuses were aligned to TRA and TRB V and J templates and then assembled into clonotypes. A clonotype was counted as expanded or contracted only if both edgeR and NoisET called the change significant, with noise models trained on biological replicates. edgeR calls used a false discovery rate-adjusted p below 0.01 and a log2 fold-change threshold of 1. PCA with hierarchical clustering of max-normalized trajectories of the 1000 most abundant clonotypes was used as exploratory dynamics analysis. Separately sequenced CD4+ and CD8+ repertoires were used to assign the CD4 or CD8 phenotype of responding clones. TCRdb trimmed public reads at Q25 via fastp, called clones via MiXCR and kept in-frame beta chains. Each entry is one CDR3 protein sequence, shown with its most common DNA and genes. None of the V and J calls come from the authors' own analysis; TCRdb made them. Within this sample are roughly 100,000 distinct CDR3 sequences, with around 12% of them counted one time only. Around 30% of the sample comes from the top ten.

The specimen sequenced was PBMCs or a T cell subset sorted from them (not recorded which). Rearrangement joined TRBV12-3 or TRBV12-4 to TRBJ1-2, with no reliable assignment of the D segment. The origin of this receptor is an adult woman who had mild COVID-19 (a few samples of this study predate the infection). The sample titles of this study are shuffled in the database, so cell type and time point are left out; the donor was told from shared clones. The CDR3 has the sequence CASLRRMDYGYTF. DNA sequence: TGTGCCAGCCTCCGGAGAATGGACTATGGCTACACCTTC.